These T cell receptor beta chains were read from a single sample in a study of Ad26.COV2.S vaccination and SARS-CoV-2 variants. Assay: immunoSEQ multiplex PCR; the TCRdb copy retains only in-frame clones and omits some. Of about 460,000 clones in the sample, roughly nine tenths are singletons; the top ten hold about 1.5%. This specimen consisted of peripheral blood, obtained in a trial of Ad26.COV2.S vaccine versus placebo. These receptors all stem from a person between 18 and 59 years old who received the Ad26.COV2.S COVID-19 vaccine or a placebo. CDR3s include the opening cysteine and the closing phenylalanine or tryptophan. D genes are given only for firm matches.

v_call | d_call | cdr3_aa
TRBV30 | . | CAWSVGGPHLNYGYTF
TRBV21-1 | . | CASSKKGHSQGGAFF
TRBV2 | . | CASRGQGYYNEQFF
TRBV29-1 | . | CSVVTDSYEQYF
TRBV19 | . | CASSKPTGKNIQYF
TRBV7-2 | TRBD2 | CASSYSGGYEQYF
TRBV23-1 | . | CASILLWVNQPQHF
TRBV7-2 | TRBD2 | CASSGTTATYNEQFF
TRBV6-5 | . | CASRWTENTEAFF
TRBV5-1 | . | CASSAILDIYTQYF
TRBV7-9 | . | CASSLTDSDEAFF
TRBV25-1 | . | CASSERGSYNSPLHF
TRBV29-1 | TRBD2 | CSVEQLAGGTDTQYF
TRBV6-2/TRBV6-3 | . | CASSYSRIDSPTAGNEPQHF
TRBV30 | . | CAWSVQGSNQPQHF
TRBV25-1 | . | CASSEAGVRRDTQYF
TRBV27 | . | CASSSGSSYEQYF
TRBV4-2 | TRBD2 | CASSQGLAGDLSYEQYF
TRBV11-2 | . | CASSAPPTGSSPLHF
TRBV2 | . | CATTGEEVTQYF
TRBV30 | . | CAWSLGNHQPQHF
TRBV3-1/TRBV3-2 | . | CASSRAGSTTYEQYF
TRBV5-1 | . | CASSLWGVRNTEAFF
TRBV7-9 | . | CASSLLSTDTQYF